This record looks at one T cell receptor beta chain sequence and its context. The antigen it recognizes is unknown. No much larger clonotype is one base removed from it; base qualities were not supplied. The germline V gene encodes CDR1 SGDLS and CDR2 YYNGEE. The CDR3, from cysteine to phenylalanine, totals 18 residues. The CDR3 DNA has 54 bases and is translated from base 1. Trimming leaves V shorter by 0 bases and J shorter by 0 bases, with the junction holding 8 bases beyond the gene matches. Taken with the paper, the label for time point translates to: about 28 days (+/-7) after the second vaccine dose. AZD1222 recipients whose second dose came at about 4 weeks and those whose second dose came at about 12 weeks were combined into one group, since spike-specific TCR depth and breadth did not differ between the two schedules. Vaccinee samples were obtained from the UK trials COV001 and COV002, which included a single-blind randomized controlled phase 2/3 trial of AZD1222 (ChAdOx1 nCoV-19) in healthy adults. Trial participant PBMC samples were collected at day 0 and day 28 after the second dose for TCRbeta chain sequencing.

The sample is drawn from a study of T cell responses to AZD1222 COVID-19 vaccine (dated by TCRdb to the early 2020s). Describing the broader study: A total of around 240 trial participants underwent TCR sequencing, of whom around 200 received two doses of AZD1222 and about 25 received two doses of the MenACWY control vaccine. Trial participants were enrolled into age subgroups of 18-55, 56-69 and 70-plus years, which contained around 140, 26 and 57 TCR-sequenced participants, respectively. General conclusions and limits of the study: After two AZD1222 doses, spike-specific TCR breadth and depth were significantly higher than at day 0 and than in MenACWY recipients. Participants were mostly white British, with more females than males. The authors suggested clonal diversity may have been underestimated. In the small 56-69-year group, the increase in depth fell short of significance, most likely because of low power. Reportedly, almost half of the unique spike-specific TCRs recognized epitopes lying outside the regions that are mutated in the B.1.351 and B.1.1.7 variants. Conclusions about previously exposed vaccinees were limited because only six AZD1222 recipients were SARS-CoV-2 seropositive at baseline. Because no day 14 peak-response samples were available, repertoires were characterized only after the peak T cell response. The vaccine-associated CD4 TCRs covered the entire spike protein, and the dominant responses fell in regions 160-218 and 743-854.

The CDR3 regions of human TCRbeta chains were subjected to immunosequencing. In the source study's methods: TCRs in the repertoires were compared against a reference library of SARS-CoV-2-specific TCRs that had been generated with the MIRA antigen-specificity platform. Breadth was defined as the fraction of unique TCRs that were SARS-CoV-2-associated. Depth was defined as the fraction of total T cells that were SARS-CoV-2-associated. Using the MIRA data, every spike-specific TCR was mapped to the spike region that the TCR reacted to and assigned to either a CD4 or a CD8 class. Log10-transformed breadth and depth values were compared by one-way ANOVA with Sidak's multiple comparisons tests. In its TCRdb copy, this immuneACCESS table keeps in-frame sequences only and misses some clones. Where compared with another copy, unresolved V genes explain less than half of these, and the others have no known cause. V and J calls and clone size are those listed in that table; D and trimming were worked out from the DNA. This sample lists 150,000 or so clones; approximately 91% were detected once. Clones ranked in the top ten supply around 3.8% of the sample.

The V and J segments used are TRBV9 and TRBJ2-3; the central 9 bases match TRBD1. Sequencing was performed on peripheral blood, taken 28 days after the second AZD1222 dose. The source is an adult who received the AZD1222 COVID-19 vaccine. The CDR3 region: CASSVEGTGLMSTDTQYF. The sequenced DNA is TGTGCCAGCAGCGTAGAAGGGACAGGGTTAATGAGCACAGATACGCAGTATTTT.